Below, one T cell receptor (beta chain) is given with its context. As yet, its antigen is unknown. Other DNA sequences from this sample encode an identical CDR3 as well. This entry comes from a study of cytomegalovirus exposure and HLA in healthy donors. Study results and limitations: Judged likely to be a sequencing artifact was a cluster of highly shared sequence variants. A few chains tied to CMV proved CMV antigen-specific in vitro. Earlier results showed most TCR beta V segments being productive about 90% or about 30% of the time.

Both 60 Vbeta primers and 13 Jbeta primers went into the PCR. Method: immunoSEQ multiplex PCR; TCRdb's copy keeps in-frame clones and lacks some. Altogether about 150,000 clones are present, approximately 72% being singletons, with the ten largest covering over 2%. Trimming removed 2 bases from V and 0 bases from J, with 17 bases in between. The CDR3 has 17 amino acids. Per the germline V gene, CDR1 is SGHTS and CDR2 is YDEGEE. Likely unrecorded immune exposures existed in these nominally healthy donors. Sample: PBMCs. The gene calls are TRBV5-8 and TRBJ1-1; perhaps TRBD1 as D (5 bases). This TCR was sampled from a man aged 35 to 55 in good health and CMV-seronegative. CDR3 DNA: TGTGCCAGCAGCTTTCGGGGGGAAGGTATTATGAACACTGAAGCTTTCTTT. This encodes CASSFRGEGIMNTEAFF.